Reported below is one T cell receptor beta chain. The CDR3 consists of 13 residues. Germline V gene lookup returns CDR1 LNHDA and CDR2 SQIVND (reference sequence). V shed 2 bases and J shed 7 bases, with 11 bases lying between them. This record comes from a study of blood T cell repertoires in COVID-19. The overall study: Sources were T cells, B-cell-depleted T cells, or PBMCs; the material itself was cDNA or gDNA.

TCRdb keeps only in-frame clones here, not all; method: immunoSEQ multiplex PCR. The sample yields about 230,000 clones, roughly four fifths seen once. The source of this sequence is a man in his 60s who had recovered from COVID-19. The rearrangement joins TRBV19 to TRBJ1-1, with a tentative D call TRBD1 (5 bases). Specimen: PBMCs or T cells enriched from blood (not recorded which). The DNA for the CDR3 is TGTGCCAGTAGTATACGGATAGGGGTTGAAGCTTTCTTT. It translates to CASSIRIGVEAFF. The full variable domain, completed using reference TRBV19 and TRBJ1-1, is DGGITQSPKYLFRKEGQNVTLSCEQNLNHDAMYWYRQDPGQGLRLIYYSQIVNDFQKGDIAEGYSVSREKKESFPLTVTSAQKNPTAFYLCASSIRIGVEAFFGQGTRLTVV.